Below, one TCR beta chain is given with its context. These data come from a study of blood T cell repertoires in COVID-19. Study-level background: There were acute and convalescent COVID-19 samples, and they came from the United States, Italy and Spain. From T cells, B-cell-depleted T cells, or PBMCs came the material, which was cDNA or gDNA.

Per the authors' pipeline: Counts of nucleated cells, estimated from reference gene primer amplification, were obtained. TCRdb's table, derived via immunoSEQ multiplex PCR, lists solely in-frame clones and lacks some. The V and J calls and clone size come from that table; D and trimming were worked out from the DNA. This table holds about 220,000 clones, more than 65% found once. The CDR3 runs to 14 residues. Germline V CDR1 and CDR2: GTSNPN, SVGIG (reference sequence). V was clipped by 2 bases and J by 7 bases; unmatched bases: 6. The receptor comes from a woman aged 55-70 years with acute or convalescent COVID-19. The sequencing input was peripheral blood. J is TRBJ1-4 and V is TRBV30; 8 nucleotides align to TRBD1. CDR3 coding DNA: TGTGCCTGGAGTACCGGGACAGGAGGTGAAAAACTGTTTTTT. As protein: CAWSTGTGGEKLFF. Looking up the rest from reference TRBV30 and TRBJ1-4 gives the full variable domain: SQTIHQWPATLVQPVGSPLSLECTVEGTSNPNLYWYRQAAGRGLQLLFYSVGIGQISSEVPQNLSASRPQDRQFILSSKKLLLSDSGFYLCAWSTGTGGEKLFFGSGTQLSVL.